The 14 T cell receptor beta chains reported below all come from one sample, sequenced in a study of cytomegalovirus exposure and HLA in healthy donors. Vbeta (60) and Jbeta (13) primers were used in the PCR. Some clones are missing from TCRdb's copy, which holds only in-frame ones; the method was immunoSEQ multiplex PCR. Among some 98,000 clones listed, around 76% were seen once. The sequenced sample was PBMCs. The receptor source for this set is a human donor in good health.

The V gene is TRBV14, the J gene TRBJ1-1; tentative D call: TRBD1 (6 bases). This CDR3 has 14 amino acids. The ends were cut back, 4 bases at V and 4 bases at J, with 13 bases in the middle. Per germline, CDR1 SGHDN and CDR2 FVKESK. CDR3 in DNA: TGTGCCAGCAGCCGCCAGGGGAGGGCCACTGAAGCTTTCTTT. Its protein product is CASSRQGRATEAFF.

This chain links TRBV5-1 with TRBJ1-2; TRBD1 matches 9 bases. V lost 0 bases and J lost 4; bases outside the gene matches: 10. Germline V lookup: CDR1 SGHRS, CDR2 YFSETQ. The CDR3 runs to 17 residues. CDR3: CASSLGRDRAQIYGYTF. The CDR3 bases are TGCGCCAGCAGCTTGGGACGGGACAGGGCCCAGATCTATGGCTACACCTTC.

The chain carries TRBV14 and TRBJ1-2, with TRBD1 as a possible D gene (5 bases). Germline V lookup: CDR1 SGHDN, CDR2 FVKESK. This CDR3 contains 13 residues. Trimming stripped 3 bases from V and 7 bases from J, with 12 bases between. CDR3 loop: CASSHRVFGGYTF. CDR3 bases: TGTGCCAGCAGCCACAGGGTTTTTGGTGGCTACACCTTC. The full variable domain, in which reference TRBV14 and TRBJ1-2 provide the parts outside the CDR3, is EAGVTQFPSHSVIEKGQTVTLRCDPISGHDNLYWYRRVMGKEIKFLLHFVKESKQDESGMPNNRFLAERTGGTYSTLKVQPAELEDSGVYFCASSHRVFGGYTFGSGTRLTVV.

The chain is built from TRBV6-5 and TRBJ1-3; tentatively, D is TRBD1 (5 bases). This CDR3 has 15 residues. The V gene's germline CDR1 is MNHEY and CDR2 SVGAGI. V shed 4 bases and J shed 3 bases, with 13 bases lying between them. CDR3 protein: CASSSSGIRGNTIYF. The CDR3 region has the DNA TGTGCCAGCAGTTCTTCAGGGATTCGTGGAAACACCATATATTTT.

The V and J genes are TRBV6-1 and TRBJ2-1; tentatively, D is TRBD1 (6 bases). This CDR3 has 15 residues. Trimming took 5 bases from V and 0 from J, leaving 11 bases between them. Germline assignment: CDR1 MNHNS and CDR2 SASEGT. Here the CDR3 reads CASSLDRSSYNEQFF. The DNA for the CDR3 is TGTGCCAGCAGTTTGGACAGAAGCTCCTACAATGAGCAGTTCTTC.

The CDR3 is CASSLAGLAGGTDTQYF. CDR3 coding DNA: TGCGCCAGCAGCTTGGCCGGACTAGCGGGGGGCACAGATACGCAGTATTTT. The V and J genes are TRBV5-1 and TRBJ2-3; 13 bases are shared with TRBD2. Germline V gene data show CDR1 as SGHRS and CDR2 as YFSETQ. CDR3 length: 17 amino acids. Unmatched junction bases numbered 2, after V lost 0 bases and J lost 1 base.

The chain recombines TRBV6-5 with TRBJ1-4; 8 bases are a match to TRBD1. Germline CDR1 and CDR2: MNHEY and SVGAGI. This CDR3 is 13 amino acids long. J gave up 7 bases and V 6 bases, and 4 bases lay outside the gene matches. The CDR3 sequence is CASRAGGGEKLFF. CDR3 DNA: TGTGCCAGCAGAGCAGGGGGCGGTGAAAAACTGTTTTTT.

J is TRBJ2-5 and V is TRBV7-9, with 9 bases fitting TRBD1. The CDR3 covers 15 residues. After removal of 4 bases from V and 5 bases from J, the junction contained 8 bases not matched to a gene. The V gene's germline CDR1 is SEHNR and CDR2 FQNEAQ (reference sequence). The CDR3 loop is CASSSTGQGRETQYF. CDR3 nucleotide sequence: TGTGCCAGCAGCTCCACGGGACAGGGAAGGGAGACCCAGTACTTC.

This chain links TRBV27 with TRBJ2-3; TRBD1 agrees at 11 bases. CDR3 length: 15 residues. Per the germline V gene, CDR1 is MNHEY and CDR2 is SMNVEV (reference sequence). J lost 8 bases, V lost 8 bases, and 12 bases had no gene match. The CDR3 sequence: CASLGRGQGVGTQYF. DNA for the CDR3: TGTGCCAGCCTGGGGAGGGGACAGGGGGTGGGTACGCAGTATTTT.

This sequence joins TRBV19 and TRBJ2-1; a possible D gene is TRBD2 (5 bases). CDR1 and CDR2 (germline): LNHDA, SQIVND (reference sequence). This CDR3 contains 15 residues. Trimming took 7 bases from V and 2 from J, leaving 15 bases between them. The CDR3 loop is CASIPSPSPYNEQFF. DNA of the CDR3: TGTGCCAGTATCCCATCCCCTAGCCCCTACAATGAGCAGTTCTTC. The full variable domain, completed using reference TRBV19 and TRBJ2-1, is DGGITQSPKYLFRKEGQNVTLSCEQNLNHDAMYWYRQDPGQGLRLIYYSQIVNDFQKGDIAEGYSVSREKKESFPLTVTSAQKNPTAFYLCASIPSPSPYNEQFFGPGTRLTVL.

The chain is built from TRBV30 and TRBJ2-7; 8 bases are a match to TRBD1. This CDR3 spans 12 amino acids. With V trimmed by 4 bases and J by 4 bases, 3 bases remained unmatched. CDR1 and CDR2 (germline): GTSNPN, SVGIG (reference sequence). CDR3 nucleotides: TGTGCCTGGACGCAGGGGGCTTACGAGCAGTACTTC. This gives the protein CAWTQGAYEQYF. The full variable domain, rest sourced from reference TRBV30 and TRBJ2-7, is SQTIHQWPATLVQPVGSPLSLECTVEGTSNPNLYWYRQAAGRGLQLLFYSVGIGQISSEVPQNLSASRPQDRQFILSSKKLLLSDSGFYLCAWTQGAYEQYFGPGTRLTVT.

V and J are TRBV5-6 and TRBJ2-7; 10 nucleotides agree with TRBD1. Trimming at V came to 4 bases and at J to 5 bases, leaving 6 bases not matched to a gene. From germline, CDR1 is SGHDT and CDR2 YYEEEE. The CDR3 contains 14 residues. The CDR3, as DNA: TGTGCCAGCAGCGCCCGGGACAGGGGCGACGAGCAGTACTTC. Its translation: CASSARDRGDEQYF.

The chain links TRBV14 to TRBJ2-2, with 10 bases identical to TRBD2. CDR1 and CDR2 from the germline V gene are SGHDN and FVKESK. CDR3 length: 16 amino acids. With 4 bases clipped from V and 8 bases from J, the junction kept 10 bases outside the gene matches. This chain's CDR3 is CASSRLSGGSPGELFF. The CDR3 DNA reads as TGTGCCAGCAGCCGACTTAGCGGGGGGTCACCGGGGGAGCTGTTTTTT.

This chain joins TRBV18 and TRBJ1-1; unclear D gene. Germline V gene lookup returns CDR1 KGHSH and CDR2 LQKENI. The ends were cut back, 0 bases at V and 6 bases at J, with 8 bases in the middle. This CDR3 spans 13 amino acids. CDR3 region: CASSPPAEAEAFF. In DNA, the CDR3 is TGTGCCAGCTCACCACCCGCAGAAGCTGAAGCTTTCTTT.